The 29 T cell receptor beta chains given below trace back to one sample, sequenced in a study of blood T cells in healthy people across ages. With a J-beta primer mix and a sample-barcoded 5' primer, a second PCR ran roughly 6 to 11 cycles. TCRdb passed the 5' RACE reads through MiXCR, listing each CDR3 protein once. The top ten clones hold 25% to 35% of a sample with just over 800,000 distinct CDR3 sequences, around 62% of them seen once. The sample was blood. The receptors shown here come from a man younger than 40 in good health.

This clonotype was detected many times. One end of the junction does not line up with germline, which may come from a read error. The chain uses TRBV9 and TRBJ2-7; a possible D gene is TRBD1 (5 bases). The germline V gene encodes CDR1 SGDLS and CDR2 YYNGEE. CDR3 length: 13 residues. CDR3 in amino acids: CASSVAGSYEQYF. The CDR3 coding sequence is TGTGCCAGCAGTGTAGCAGGGTCCTACGAGCAGTACTTC.

CDR3 amino acids: CRASGQYNSPLHF. DNA for the CDR3: TGCAGAGCCTCGGGACAGTATAATTCACCCCTCCACTTT. This sequence joins TRBV20-1 and TRBJ1-6, with 7 nucleotides matching TRBD1. The CDR3 has 13 amino acids. CDR1 is DFQATT and CDR2 is SNEGSKA in the germline V gene (reference sequence).

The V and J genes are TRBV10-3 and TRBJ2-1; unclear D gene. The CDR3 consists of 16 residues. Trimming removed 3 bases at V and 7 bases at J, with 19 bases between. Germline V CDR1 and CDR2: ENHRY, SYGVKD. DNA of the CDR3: TGTGCCATCAGTGAAACTGACCCCGCGAAAGGGAATGAGCAGTTCTTC. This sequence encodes CAISETDPAKGNEQFF.

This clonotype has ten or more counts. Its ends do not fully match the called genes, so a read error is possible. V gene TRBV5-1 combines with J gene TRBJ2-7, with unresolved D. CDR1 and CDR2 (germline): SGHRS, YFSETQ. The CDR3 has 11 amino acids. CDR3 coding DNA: TGTGCCAGCAGTTTTGATTACGAGCAGTACTTC. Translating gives CASSFDYEQYF.

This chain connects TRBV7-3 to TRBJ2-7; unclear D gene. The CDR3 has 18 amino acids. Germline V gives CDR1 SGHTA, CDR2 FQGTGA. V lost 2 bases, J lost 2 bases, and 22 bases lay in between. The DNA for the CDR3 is TGTGCCAGCAGCTTATCCCCCCCCGGGCTTGGGATCCCCTACGAGCAGTACTTC. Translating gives CASSLSPPGLGIPYEQYF.

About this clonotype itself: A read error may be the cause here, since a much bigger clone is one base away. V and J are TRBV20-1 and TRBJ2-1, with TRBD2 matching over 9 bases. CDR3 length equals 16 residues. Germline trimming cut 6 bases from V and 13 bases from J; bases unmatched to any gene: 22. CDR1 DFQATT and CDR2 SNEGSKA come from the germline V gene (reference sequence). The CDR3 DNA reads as TGCAGTGCCTCTCGCTCCGGCGGGGGGGCTGGAGAGACCCAGTTCTTC. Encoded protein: CSASRSGGGAGETQFF.

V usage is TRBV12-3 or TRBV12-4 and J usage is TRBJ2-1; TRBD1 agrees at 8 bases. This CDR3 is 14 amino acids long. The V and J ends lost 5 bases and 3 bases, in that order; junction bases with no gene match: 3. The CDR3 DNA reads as TGTGCCAGCAGTCGGGACAGGAACTACAATGAGCAGTTCTTC. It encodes CASSRDRNYNEQFF.

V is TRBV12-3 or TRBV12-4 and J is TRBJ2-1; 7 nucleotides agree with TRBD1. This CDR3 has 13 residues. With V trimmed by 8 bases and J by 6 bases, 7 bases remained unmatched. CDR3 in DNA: TGTGCCAGCCGGGACAGACCTCCCAATGAGCAGTTCTTC. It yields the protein CASRDRPPNEQFF.

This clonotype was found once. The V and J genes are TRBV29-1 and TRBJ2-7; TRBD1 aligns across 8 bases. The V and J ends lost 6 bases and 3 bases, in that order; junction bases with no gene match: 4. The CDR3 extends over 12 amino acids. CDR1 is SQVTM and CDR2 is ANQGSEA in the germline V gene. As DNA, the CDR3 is TGCAGCGTGAGGACAGGGTTCTACGAGCAGTACTTC. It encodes CSVRTGFYEQYF.

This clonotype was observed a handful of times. CDR3 DNA sequence: TGTGCCAGCAGACACCCGGGACTAGAGGTCAATGAGCAGTTCTTC. It encodes CASRHPGLEVNEQFF. The genes are TRBV12-3 or TRBV12-4 and TRBJ2-1; 8 bases fit TRBD2. After removal of 6 bases from V and 6 bases from J, the junction contained 10 bases not matched to a gene. The CDR3 runs to 15 residues.

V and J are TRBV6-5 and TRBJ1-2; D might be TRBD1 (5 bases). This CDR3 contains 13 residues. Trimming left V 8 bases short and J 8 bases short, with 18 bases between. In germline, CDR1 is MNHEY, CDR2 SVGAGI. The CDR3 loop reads CASCMGPGEGYTF. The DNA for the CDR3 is TGTGCCAGCTGCATGGGGCCCGGAGAGGGCTACACCTTC.

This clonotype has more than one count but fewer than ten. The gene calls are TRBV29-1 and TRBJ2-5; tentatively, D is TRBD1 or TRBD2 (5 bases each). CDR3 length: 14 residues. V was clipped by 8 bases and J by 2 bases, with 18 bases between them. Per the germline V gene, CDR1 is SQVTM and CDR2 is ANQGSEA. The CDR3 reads CSIGTGRGQETQYF. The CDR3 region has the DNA TGCAGCATTGGGACGGGACGGGGACAAGAGACCCAGTACTTC.

The CDR3: CSASPNPGEKLFF. For the CDR3, the DNA is TGCAGTGCTAGCCCCAACCCGGGGGAAAAACTGTTTTTT. The chain carries TRBV20-1 and TRBJ1-4; D gene unclear. CDR1 DFQATT and CDR2 SNEGSKA come from the germline V gene (reference sequence). Trimming took off 3 bases at V and 8 bases at J, with 13 bases between the two ends. This CDR3 contains 13 residues.

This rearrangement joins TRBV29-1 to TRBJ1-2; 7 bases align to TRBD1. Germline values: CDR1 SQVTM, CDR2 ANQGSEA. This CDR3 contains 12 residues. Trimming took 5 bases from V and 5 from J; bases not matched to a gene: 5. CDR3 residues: CSVPTGWYGYTF. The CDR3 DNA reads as TGCAGCGTTCCGACAGGGTGGTATGGCTACACCTTC.

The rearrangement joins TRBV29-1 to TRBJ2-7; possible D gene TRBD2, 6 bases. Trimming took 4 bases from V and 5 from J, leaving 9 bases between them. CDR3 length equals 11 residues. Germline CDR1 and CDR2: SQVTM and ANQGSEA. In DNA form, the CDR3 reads TGCAGCGTTGCACGCGGGGACGAGCAGTACTTC. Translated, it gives CSVARGDEQYF.

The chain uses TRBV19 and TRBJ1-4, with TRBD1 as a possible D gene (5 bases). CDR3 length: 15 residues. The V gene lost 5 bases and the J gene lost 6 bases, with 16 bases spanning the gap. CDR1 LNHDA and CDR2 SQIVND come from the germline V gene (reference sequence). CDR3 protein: CASSAFGAVDEKLFF. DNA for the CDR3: TGTGCCAGTAGTGCGTTCGGGGCGGTGGATGAAAAACTGTTTTTT.

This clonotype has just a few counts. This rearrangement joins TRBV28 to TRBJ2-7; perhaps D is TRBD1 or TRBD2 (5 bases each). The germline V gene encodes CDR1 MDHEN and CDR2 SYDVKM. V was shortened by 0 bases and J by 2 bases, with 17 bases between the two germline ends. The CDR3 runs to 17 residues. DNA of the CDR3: TGTGCCAGCAGTTTATGGGGACGGGGAGTGGTAGCCTACGAGCAGTACTTC. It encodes CASSLWGRGVVAYEQYF. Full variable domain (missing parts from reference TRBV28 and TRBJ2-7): DVKVTQSSRYLVKRTGEKVFLECVQDMDHENMFWYRQDPGLGLRLIYFSYDVKMKEKGDIPEGYSVSREKKERFSLILESASTNQTSMYLCASSLWGRGVVAYEQYFGPGTRLTVT.

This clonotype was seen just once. CDR3 sequence (DNA): TGTGCCATCAGTGGGAGTCGTTATGAGCAGTACTTC. Translated: CAISGSRYEQYF. This chain joins TRBV10-3 and TRBJ2-5; D gene uncertain. CDR1 ENHRY and CDR2 SYGVKD come from the germline V gene. CDR3 length: 12 amino acids. Trimming stripped 4 bases from V and 11 bases from J, with 14 bases between.

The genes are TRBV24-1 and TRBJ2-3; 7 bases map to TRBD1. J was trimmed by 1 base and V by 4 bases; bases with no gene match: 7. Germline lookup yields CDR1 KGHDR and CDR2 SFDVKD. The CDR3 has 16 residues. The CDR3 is CATSDPDRLGTDTQYF. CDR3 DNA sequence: TGTGCCACCAGTGACCCGGACAGGTTGGGCACAGATACGCAGTATTTT.

CDR3 sequence reads: CASSVRGSGSEQFF. In nucleotides, the CDR3 is TGTGCCAGCAGTGTGAGGGGCAGTGGCAGTGAGCAGTTCTTC. The rearrangement uses TRBV2 and TRBJ2-1; D might be TRBD1 or TRBD2, each matching 5 bases. The germline V gene has CDR1 SNHLY and CDR2 FYNNEI. This CDR3 has 14 residues. Between the trimmed V and J ends, which lost 4 bases and 9 bases, there was a span of 16 bases.

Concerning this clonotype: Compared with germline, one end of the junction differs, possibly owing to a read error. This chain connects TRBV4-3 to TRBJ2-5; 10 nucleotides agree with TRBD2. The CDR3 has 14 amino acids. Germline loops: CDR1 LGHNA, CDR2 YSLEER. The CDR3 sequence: CAGSQLAGDETQYF. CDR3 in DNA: TGCGCCGGCAGCCAGCTAGCGGGGGACGAGACCCAGTACTTC.

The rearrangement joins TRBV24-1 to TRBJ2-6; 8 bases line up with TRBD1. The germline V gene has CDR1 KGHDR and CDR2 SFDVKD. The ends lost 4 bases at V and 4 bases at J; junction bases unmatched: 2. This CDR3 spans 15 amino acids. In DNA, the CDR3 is TGTGCCACCAGTGAGACAGGGGACGGGGCCAACGTCCTGACTTTC. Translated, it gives CATSETGDGANVLTF.

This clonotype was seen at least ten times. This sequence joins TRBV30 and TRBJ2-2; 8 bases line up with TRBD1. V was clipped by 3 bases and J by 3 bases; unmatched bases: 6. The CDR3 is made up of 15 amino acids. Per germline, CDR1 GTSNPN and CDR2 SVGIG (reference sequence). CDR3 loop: CAWSQGAQDTGELFF. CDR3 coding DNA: TGTGCCTGGAGCCAGGGGGCGCAGGACACCGGGGAGCTGTTTTTT.

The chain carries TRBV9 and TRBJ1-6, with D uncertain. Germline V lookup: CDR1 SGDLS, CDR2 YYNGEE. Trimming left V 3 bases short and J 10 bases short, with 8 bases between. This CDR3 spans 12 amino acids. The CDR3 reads CASSASSSPLHF. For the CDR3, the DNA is TGTGCCAGCAGCGCCTCCAGCTCACCCCTCCACTTT.

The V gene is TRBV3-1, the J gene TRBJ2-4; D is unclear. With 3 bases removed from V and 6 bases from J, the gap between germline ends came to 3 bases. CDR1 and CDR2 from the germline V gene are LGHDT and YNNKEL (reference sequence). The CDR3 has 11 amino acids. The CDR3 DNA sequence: TGTGCCAGCAGCCATTTAAACATTCAGTACTTC. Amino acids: CASSHLNIQYF. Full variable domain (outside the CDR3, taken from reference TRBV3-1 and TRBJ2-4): DTAVSQTPKYLVTQMGNDKSIKCEQNLGHDTMYWYKQDSKKFLKIMFSYNNKELIINETVPNRFSPKSPDKAHLNLHINSLELGDSAVYFCASSHLNIQYFGAGTRLSVL.

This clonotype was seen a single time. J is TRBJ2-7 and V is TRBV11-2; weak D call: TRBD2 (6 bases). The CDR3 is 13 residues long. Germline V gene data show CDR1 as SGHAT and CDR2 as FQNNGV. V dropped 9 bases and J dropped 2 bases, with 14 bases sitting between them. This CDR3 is CASLLEGPYEQYF. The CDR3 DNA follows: TGTGCCAGTCTCTTGGAGGGACCCTACGAGCAGTACTTC.

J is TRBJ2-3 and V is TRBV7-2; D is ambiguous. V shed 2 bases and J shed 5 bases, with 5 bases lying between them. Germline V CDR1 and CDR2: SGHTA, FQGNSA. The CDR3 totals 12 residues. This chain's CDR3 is CASSLRRDTQYF. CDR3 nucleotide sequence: TGTGCCAGCAGCTTACGGCGAGATACGCAGTATTTT. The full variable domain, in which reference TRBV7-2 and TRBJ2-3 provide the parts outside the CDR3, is GAGVSQSPSNKVTEKGKDVELRCDPISGHTALYWYRQSLGQGLEFLIYFQGNSAPDKSGLPSDRFSAERTGGSVSTLTIQRTQQEDSAVYLCASSLRRDTQYFGPGTRLTVL.

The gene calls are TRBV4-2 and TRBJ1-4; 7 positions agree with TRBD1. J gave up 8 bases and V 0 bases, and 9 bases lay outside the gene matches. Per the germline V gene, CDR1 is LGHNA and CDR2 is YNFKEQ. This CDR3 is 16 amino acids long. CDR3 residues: CASSQDQRQGWEKLFF. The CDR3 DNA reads TGTGCCAGCAGCCAAGATCAGAGACAGGGTTGGGAAAAACTGTTTTTT.

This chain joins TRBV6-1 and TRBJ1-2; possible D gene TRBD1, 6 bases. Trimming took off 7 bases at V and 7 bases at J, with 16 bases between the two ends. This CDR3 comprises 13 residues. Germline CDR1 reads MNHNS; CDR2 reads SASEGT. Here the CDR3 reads CASTTGAGAGYTF. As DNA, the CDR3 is TGTGCCAGCACCACGGGGGCAGGGGCTGGCTACACCTTC.